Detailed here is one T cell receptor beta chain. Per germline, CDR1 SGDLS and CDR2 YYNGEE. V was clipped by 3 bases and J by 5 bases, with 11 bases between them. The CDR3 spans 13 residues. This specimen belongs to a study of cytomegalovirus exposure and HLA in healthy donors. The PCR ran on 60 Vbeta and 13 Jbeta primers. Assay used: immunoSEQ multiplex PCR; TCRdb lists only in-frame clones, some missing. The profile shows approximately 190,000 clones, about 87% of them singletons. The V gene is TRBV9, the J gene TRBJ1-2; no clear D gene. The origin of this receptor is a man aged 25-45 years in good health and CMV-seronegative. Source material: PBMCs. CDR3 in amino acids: CASSAPPGYGYTF. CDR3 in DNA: TGTGCCAGCAGCGCGCCCCCGGGGTATGGCTACACCTTC.